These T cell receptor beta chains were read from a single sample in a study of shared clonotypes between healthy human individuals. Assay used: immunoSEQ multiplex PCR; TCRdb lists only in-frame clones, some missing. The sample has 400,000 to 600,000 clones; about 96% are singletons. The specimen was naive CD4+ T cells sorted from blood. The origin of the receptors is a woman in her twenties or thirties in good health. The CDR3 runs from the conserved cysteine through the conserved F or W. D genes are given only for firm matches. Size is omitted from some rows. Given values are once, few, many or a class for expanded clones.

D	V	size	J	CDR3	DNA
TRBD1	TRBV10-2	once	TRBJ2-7	CASSRTGDYEQYF	TGCGCCAGCAGTCGGACAGGGGACTACGAGCAGTACTTC
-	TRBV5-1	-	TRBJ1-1	CASSLTATGNTEAFF	TGCGCCAGCAGCTTGACGGCCACAGGGAACACTGAAGCTTTCTTT
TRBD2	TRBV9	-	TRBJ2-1	CASSPRTSGRRNEQFF	TGTGCCAGCAGCCCCCGGACTAGCGGGAGGCGGAATGAGCAGTTCTTC
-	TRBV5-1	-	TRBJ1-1	CASSYAGEATEAFF	TGCGCCAGCAGCTATGCAGGGGAGGCCACTGAAGCTTTCTTT
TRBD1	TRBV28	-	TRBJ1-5	CASMTGARTNQPQHF	TGTGCCAGCATGACAGGGGCTAGAACCAATCAGCCCCAGCATTTT
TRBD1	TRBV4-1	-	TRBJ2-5	CASSQDGTGVQETQYF	TGCGCCAGCAGCCAAGACGGGACAGGAGTCCAAGAGACCCAGTACTTC
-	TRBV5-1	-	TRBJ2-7	CASSLAAANYEQYF	TGCGCCAGCAGCTTGGCAGCGGCAAACTACGAGCAGTACTTC
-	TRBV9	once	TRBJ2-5	CASSGVGGETQYF	TGTGCCAGCAGCGGGGTCGGAGGAGAGACCCAGTACTTC
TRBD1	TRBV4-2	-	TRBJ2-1	CASSLRPGQGYNEQFF	TGTGCCAGCAGCCTGAGACCGGGACAGGGCTACAATGAGCAGTTCTTC
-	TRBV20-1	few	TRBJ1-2	CSAQGMDTF	TGCAGTGCTCAGGGTATGGACACCTTC
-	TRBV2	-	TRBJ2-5	CASSVTRTREETQYF	TGTGCCAGCAGTGTTACTAGGACAAGGGAAGAGACCCAGTACTTC
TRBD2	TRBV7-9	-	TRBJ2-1	CASSTRIAGAVRNEQFF	TGTGCCAGCAGCACCAGGATAGCGGGAGCCGTGAGGAATGAGCAGTTCTTC
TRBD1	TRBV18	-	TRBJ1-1	CASSPWDRSEAFF	TGTGCCAGCTCACCGTGGGACAGAAGTGAAGCTTTCTTT
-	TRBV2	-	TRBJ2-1	CASKGGGRSNEQFF	TGTGCCAGCAAGGGGGGCGGGAGAAGTAATGAGCAGTTCTTC
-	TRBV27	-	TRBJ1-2	CASSQLGNTNYGYTF	TGTGCCAGCAGCCAACTCGGTAATACTAACTATGGCTACACCTTC
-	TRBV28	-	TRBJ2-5	CASSFDPGETQYF	TGTGCCAGCAGTTTTGATCCTGGAGAGACCCAGTACTTC
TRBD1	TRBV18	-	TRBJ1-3	CASSPTGDGNTIYF	TGTGCCAGCTCGCCCACAGGGGACGGAAACACCATATATTTT
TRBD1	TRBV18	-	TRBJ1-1	CASSLPRQGWRNTEAFF	TGTGCCAGCTCACTCCCAAGACAGGGGTGGCGGAACACTGAAGCTTTCTTT
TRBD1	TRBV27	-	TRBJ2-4	CASSFLSGTGPILAKNIQYF	TGTGCCAGCAGTTTCCTCTCCGGGACAGGTCCAATACTAGCCAAAAACATTCAGTACTTC
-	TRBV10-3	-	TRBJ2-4	CAISSGLDYRGDIQYF	TGTGCCATCAGTAGCGGGCTAGACTATAGGGGTGACATTCAGTACTTC
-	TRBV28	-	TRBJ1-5	CASSLFRGAERRTQHF	TGTGCCAGCAGTTTATTTAGAGGCGCCGAAAGGAGGACCCAGCATTTT
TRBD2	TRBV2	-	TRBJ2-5	CASSEGSSGSKTQYF	TGTGCCAGCAGTGAAGGATCTAGCGGGAGCAAGACCCAGTACTTC
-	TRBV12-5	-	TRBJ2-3	CASGPGPVSTDTQYF	TGTGCTAGTGGTCCAGGCCCAGTTAGCACAGATACGCAGTATTTT
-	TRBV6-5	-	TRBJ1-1	CASSYTGHTEAFF	TGTGCCAGCAGTTATACGGGGCATACTGAAGCTTTCTTT
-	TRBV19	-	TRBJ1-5	CASRLGNQPQHF	TGTGCCAGTAGATTAGGGAATCAGCCCCAGCATTTT
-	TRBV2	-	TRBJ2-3	CASSGSSWGTDTQYF	TGTGCCAGCAGTGGCTCCTCTTGGGGCACAGATACGCAGTATTTT
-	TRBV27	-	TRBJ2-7	CASSLGPGGEQYF	TGTGCCAGCAGTTTAGGGCCAGGCGGCGAGCAGTACTTC
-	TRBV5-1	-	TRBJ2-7	CASSNGQYEQYF	TGCGCCAGCAGCAATGGACAGTACGAGCAGTACTTC
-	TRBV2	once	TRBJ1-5	CASSAEGGNQPQHF	TGTGCCAGCAGTGCCGAGGGAGGGAATCAGCCCCAGCATTTT
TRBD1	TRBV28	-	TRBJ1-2	CASRGTANYGYTF	TGTGCCAGCAGAGGGACAGCTAACTATGGCTACACCTTC
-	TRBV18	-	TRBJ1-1	CASSPQGEGTEAFF	TGTGCCAGCTCACCGCAGGGAGAGGGGACTGAAGCTTTCTTT
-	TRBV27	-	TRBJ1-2	CASSSTGRGTYGYTF	TGTGCCAGCAGTTCGACGGGGCGGGGCACCTATGGCTACACCTTC
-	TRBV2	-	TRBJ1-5	CASSDSTSNQPQHF	TGTGCCAGCAGTGACAGCACCAGCAATCAGCCCCAGCATTTT
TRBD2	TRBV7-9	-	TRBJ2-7	CASSPGTSGTYEQYF	TGTGCCAGCAGCCCCGGGACTAGCGGGACCTACGAGCAGTACTTC
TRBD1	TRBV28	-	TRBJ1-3	CASSPTGTGYYSGNTIYF	TGTGCCAGCAGTCCGACCGGGACAGGCTACTACTCTGGAAACACCATATATTTT
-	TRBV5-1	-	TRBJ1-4	CASSFLNEKLFF	TGCGCCAGCAGTTTCCTTAATGAAAAACTGTTTTTT
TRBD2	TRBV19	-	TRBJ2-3	CASTPSGRTDTQYF	TGTGCCAGTACCCCTAGCGGGAGAACAGATACGCAGTATTTT
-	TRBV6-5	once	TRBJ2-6	CASTRNPGANVLTF	TGTGCCAGCACACGGAACCCTGGGGCCAACGTCCTGACTTTC
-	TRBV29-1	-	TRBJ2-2	CSVDRGGRAGELFF	TGCAGCGTTGACCGAGGGGGGAGGGCAGGGGAGCTGTTTTTT
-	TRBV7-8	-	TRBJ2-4	CASSLVGQKVAVF	TGTGCCAGCAGCTTAGTAGGACAGAAGGTTGCAGTGTTC
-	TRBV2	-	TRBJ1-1	CASSEQGNTEAFF	TGTGCCAGCAGTGAGCAGGGGAACACTGAAGCTTTCTTT
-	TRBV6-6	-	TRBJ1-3	CASSASGVGGNTIYF	TGTGCCAGCAGCGCCTCTGGGGTTGGGGGAAACACCATATATTTT
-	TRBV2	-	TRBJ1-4	CASSMEGGIIEKLFF	TGTGCCAGCAGTATGGAGGGGGGGATAATCGAAAAACTGTTTTTT
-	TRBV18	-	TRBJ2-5	CASSPRSPPETQYF	TGTGCCAGCTCACCAAGATCTCCGCCAGAGACCCAGTACTTC
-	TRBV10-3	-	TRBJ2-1	CAISESIAAYNEQFF	TGTGCCATCAGTGAAAGTATAGCGGCGTACAATGAGCAGTTCTTC
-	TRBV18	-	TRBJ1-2	CASSGPGHDYGYTF	TGTGCCAGCTCAGGACCGGGACACGACTATGGCTACACCTTC
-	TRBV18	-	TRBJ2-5	CASSPTGLETQYF	TGTGCCAGCTCACCAACAGGGCTGGAGACCCAGTACTTC
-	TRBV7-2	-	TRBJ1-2	CASQSYGYGYTF	TGTGCCAGCCAATCCTACGGGTATGGCTACACCTTC
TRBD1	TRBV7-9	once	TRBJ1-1	CASSYRGNTEAFF	TGTGCCAGCAGCTACAGGGGGAACACTGAAGCTTTCTTT
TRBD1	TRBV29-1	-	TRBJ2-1	CSVGTGYDEQFF	TGCAGCGTGGGGACAGGGTATGATGAGCAGTTCTTC
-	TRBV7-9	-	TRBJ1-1	CASSSNMDSVLNTEAFF	TGTGCCAGCAGCTCTAACATGGACAGCGTTCTGAACACTGAAGCTTTCTTT
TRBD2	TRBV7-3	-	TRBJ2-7	CASSPRLADPYEQYF	TGTGCCAGCAGCCCTCGACTAGCGGACCCCTACGAGCAGTACTTC
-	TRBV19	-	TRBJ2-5	CASSMNYQETQYF	TGTGCCAGTAGTATGAATTACCAAGAGACCCAGTACTTC